The table lists the clone carrying this T cell receptor (beta chain) with a count of one. Its antigen is currently unknown. V lost 0 bases, J lost 4 bases, and 12 bases lay in between. Germline V gene lookup returns CDR1 DFQATT and CDR2 SNEGSKA (reference sequence). The CDR3 is 14 amino acids. The data belong to a study of T cells after yellow fever vaccination. Study context: Preparation of the low-cell-number fractions used SMART-Seq v4 Ultra Low Input. Findings of the study overall: The appearance of a small share of clonotypes in both CD4 and CD8 compartments was observed. Post-booster reappearance was seen for most primary-vaccination clones (around 96% CD4, 80% to 90% CD8). Peak timing came faster in the weaker secondary response, day 5 versus 15.

MiXCR, run by TCRdb on the 5' RACE reads, gives a single entry per CDR3 protein. Of some 600,000 distinct CDR3 sequences listed, 9% to 15% are singletons. This chain uses TRBV20-1 with TRBJ1-1; perhaps TRBD1 as D (5 bases). Sequencing used PBMCs, obtained on the day of the yellow fever booster vaccination. The origin of this receptor is a man under 40 who received the YFV17D yellow fever vaccine. The DNA of the CDR3 is TGCAGTGCTAGAGATGAGAGGGGCGCCACTGAAGCTTTCTTT. It encodes CSARDERGATEAFF.